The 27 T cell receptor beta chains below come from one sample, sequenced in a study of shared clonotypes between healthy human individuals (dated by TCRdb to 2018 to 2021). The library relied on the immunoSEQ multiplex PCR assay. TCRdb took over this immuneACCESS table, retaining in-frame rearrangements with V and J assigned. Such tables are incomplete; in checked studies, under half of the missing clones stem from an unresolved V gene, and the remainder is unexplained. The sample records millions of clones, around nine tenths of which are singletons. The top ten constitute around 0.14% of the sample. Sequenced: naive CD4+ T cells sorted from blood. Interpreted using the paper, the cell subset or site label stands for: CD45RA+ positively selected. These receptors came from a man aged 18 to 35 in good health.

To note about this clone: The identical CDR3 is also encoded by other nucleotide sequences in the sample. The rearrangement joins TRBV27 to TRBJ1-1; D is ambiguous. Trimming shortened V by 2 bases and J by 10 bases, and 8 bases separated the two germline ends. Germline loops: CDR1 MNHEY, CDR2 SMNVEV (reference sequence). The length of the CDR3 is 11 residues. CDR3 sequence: CASSLGGRAFF. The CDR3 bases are TGTGCCAGCAGTTTAGGAGGGAGAGCTTTCTTT.

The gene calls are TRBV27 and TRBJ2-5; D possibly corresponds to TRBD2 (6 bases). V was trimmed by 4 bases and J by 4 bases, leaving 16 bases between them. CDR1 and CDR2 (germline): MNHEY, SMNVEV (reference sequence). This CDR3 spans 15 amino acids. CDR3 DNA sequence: TGTGCCAGCAGTTATCAGGGACGGGGAGGAGAGACCCAGTACTTC. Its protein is CASSYQGRGGETQYF.

CDR3 protein: CASTLGQGKFYGYTF. The CDR3 coding sequence is TGTGCCAGCACCCTAGGACAGGGGAAATTCTATGGCTACACCTTC. The V and J genes are TRBV28 and TRBJ1-2; 9 bases match TRBD1. J lost 4 bases, V lost 7 bases, and 10 bases had no gene match. CDR1 MDHEN and CDR2 SYDVKM come from the germline V gene. CDR3 length: 15 residues.

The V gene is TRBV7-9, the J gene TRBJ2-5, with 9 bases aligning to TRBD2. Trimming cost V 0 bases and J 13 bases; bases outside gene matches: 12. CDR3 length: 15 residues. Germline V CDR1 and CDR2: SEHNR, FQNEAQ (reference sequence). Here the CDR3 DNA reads TGTGCCAGCAGCTTAGCGCTGGAAGTAGCGGGAGTACGGTACTTC. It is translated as CASSLALEVAGVRYF.

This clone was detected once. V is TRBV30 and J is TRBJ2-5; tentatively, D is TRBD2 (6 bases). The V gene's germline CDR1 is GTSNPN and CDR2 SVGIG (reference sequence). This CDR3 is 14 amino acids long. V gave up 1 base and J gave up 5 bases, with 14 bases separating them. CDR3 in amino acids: CAWSGGGAGETQYF. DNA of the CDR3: TGTGCCTGGAGTGGGGGCGGGGCGGGGGAGACCCAGTACTTC.

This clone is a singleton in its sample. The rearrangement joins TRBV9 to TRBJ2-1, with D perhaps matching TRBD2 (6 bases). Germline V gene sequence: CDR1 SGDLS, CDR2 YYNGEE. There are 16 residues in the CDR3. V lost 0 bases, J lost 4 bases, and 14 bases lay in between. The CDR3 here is CASSVESVAVYNEQFF. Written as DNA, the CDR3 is TGTGCCAGCAGCGTAGAGTCGGTAGCGGTTTACAATGAGCAGTTCTTC.

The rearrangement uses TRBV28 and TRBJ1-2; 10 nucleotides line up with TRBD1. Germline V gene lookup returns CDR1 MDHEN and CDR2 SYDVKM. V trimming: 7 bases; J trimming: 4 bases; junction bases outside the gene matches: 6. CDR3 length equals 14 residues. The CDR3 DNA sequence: TGTGCCAGCACCTTCCGACAGGGGGCCTATGGCTACACCTTC. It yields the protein CASTFRQGAYGYTF.

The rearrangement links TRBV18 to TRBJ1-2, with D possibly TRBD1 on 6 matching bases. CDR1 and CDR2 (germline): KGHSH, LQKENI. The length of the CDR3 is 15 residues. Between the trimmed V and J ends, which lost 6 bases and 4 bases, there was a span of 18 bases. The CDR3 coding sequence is TGTGCCAGCTCGCCCGGGACATCCCGTAGCTATGGCTACACCTTC. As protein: CASSPGTSRSYGYTF.

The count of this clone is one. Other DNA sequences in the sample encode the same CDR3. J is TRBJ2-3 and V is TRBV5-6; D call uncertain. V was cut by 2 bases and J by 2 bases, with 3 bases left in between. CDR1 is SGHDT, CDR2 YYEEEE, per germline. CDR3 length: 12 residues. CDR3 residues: CASSLNTDTQYF. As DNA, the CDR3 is TGTGCCAGCAGCTTAAACACAGATACGCAGTATTTT.

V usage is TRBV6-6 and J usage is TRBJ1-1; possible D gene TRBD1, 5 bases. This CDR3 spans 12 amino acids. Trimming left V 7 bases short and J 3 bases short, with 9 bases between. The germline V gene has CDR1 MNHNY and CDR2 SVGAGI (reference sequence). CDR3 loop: CASTDSYTEAFF. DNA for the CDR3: TGTGCCAGCACCGACAGTTACACTGAAGCTTTCTTT.

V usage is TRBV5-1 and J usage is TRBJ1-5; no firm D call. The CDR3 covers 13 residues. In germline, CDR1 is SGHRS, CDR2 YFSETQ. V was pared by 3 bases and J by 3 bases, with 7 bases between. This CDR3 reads CASSYEINQPQHF. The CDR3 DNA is TGCGCCAGCAGCTATGAAATCAATCAGCCCCAGCATTTT.

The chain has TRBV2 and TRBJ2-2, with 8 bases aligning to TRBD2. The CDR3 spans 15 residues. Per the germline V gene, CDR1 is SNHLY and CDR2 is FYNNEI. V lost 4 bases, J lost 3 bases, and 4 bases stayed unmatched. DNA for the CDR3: TGTGCCAGCAGTGCCAGGACTAGCTACACCGGGGAGCTGTTTTTT. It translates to CASSARTSYTGELFF.

CDR3 residues: CASSGVGGNTEAFF. The CDR3 nucleotides read TGTGCCAGCAGCGGAGTGGGGGGGAACACTGAAGCTTTCTTT. The V call is TRBV11-2, the J call TRBJ1-1; D perhaps matches TRBD1 (5 bases). Looked up from germline, CDR1 is SGHAT and CDR2 is FQNNGV. The V and J ends lost 5 bases and 1 base respectively, with 11 bases between them. The CDR3 consists of 14 residues. The full variable domain, completed using reference TRBV11-2 and TRBJ1-1, is EAGVAQSPRYKIIEKRQSVAFWCNPISGHATLYWYQQILGQGPKLLIQFQNNGVVDDSQLPKDRFSAERLKGVDSTLKIQPAKLEDSAVYLCASSGVGGNTEAFFGQGTRLTVV.

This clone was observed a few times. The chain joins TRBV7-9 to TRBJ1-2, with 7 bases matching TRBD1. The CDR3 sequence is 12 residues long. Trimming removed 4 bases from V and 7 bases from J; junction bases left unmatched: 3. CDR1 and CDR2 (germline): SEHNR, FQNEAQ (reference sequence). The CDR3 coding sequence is TGTGCCAGCAGCTCGACAGGGTTTGGCTACACCTTC. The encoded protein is CASSSTGFGYTF. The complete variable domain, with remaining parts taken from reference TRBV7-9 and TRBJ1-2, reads DTGVSQNPRHKITKRGQNVTFRCDPISEHNRLYWYRQTLGQGPEFLTYFQNEAQLEKSRLLSDRFSAERPKGSFSTLEIQRTEQGDSAMYLCASSSTGFGYTFGSGTRLTVV.

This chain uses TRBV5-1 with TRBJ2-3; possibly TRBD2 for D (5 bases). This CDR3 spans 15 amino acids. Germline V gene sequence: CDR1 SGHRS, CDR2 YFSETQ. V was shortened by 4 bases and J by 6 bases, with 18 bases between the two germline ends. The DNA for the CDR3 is TGCGCCAGCAGCCTGGACTCCCCTTCCCTCGATACGCAGTATTTT. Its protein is CASSLDSPSLDTQYF.

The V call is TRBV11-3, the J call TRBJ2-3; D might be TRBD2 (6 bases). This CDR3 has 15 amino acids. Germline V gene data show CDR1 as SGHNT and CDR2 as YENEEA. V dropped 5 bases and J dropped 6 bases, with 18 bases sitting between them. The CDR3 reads CASSLGPGTLDTQYF. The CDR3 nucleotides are TGTGCCAGCAGCCTGGGACCCGGGACTCTGGATACGCAGTATTTT.

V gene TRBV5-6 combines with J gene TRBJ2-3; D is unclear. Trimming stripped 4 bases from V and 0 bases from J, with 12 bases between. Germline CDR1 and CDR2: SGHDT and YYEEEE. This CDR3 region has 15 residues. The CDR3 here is CASSTSLRSTDTQYF. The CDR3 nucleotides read TGTGCCAGCAGCACCTCTTTGCGGAGCACAGATACGCAGTATTTT. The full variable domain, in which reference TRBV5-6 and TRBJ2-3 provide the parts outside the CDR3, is DAGVTQSPTHLIKTRGQQVTLRCSPKSGHDTVSWYQQALGQGPQFIFQYYEEEERQRGNFPDRFSGHQFPNYSSELNVNALLLGDSALYLCASSTSLRSTDTQYFGPGTRLTVL.

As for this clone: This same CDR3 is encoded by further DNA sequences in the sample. CDR3 loop: CASSPGGTGGQPQHF. The CDR3 DNA reads as TGTGCCAGCAGCCCTGGGGGAACAGGGGGTCAGCCCCAGCATTTT. The chain uses TRBV6-6 and TRBJ1-5; 8 bases map to TRBD1. The V segment lost 6 bases and the J segment 6 bases; nucleotides outside the gene matches: 10. Germline-derived CDR1 and CDR2 are MNHNY and SVGAGI (reference sequence). This CDR3 has 15 amino acids.

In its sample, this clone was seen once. The CDR3 DNA sequence: TGTGCCTGGGGGGAGTCGCACTACGAGCAGTACTTC. Its translation is CAWGESHYEQYF. V gene TRBV30 combines with J gene TRBJ2-7; tentative D call: TRBD2 (5 bases). The length of the CDR3 is 12 residues. V was cut by 5 bases and J by 3 bases, with 11 bases left in between. Germline V gene lookup returns CDR1 GTSNPN and CDR2 SVGIG (reference sequence).

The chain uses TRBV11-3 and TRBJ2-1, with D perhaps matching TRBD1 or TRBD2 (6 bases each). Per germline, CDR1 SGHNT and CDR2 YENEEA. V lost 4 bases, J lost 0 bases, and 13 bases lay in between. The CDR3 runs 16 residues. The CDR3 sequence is CASSSTRGSSYNEQFF. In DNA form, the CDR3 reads TGTGCCAGCAGCTCGACTAGGGGGAGCTCCTACAATGAGCAGTTCTTC.

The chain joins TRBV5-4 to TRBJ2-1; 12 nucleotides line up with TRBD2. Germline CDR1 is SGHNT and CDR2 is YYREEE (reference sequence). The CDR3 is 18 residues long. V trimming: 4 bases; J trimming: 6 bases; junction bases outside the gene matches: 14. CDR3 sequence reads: CASSAAGLAGGRSNEQFF. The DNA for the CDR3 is TGTGCCAGCAGCGCTGCCGGGCTAGCGGGAGGGCGGAGCAATGAGCAGTTCTTC.

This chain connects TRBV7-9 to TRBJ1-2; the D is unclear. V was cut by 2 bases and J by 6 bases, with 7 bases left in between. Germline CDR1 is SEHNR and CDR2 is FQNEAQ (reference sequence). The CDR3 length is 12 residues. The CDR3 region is CASSLMQNGYTF. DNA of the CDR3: TGTGCCAGCAGCTTAATGCAAAATGGCTACACCTTC. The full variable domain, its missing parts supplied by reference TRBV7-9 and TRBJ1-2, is DTGVSQNPRHKITKRGQNVTFRCDPISEHNRLYWYRQTLGQGPEFLTYFQNEAQLEKSRLLSDRFSAERPKGSFSTLEIQRTEQGDSAMYLCASSLMQNGYTFGSGTRLTVV.

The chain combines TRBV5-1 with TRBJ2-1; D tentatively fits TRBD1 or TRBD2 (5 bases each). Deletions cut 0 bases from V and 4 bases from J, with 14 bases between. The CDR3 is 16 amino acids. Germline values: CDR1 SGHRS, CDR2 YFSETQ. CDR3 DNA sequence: TGCGCCAGCAGCTTGGGAGGGGCAAGCGGTTACAATGAGCAGTTCTTC. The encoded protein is CASSLGGASGYNEQFF.

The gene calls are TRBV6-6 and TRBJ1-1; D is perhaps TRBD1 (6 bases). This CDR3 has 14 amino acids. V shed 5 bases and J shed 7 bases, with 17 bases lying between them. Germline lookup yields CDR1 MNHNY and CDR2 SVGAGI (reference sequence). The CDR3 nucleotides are TGTGCCAGCAGTCCCCCAGCAGGGGCCCTTGAAGCTTTCTTT. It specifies CASSPPAGALEAFF.

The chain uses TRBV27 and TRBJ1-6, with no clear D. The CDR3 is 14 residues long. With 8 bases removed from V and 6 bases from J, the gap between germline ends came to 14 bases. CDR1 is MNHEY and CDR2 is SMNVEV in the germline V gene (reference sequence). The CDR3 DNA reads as TGTGCCAGCGCAATCTGGCCCACTAATTCACCCCTCCACTTT. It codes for CASAIWPTNSPLHF.

CDR3 DNA sequence: TGCAGCGTCGGGAGGAGGGAGGGCGAGACCCAGTACTTC. Its protein product is CSVGRREGETQYF. The chain links TRBV29-1 to TRBJ2-5; 7 bases map to TRBD2. V shed 6 bases and J 5 bases; nucleotides not matched to a gene: 9. CDR1 is SQVTM and CDR2 is ANQGSEA in the germline V gene. The CDR3 is made up of 13 amino acids.

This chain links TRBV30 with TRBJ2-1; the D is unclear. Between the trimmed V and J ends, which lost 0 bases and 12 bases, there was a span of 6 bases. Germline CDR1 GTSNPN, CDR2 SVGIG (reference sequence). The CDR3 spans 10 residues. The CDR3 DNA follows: TGTGCCTGGAGTGTATCCGTGCAGTTCTTC. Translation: CAWSVSVQFF.